A selection of T cell receptor beta chains follows, all from one sample in a study of T-cell memory formation after mild COVID-19. TCRdb fed the 5' RACE reads into MiXCR, producing one record per CDR3 protein. The table has roughly 250,000 distinct CDR3 sequences, around 15% seen once. The sample taken for sequencing was PBMCs or a T cell subset sorted from them (not recorded which). The receptors stem from a man in his late teens or twenties who had mild COVID-19 (a few samples of this study predate the infection). Cell type and time point are not known. Each CDR3 is given with its conserved first and last residue. Fields, in order: J gene, V gene, clone size, D gene, CDR3 protein, CDR3 DNA. D genes are given only for firm matches. Clone size is shown for a subset of rows, as once, few, many or a class of expanded clone.

J gene: TRBJ1-2; V gene: TRBV6-6; clone size: .; D gene: .; CDR3 protein: CASSYSTNYGYTF; CDR3 DNA: TGTGCCAGCAGTTACTCAACGAACTATGGCTACACCTTC
J gene: TRBJ2-1; V gene: TRBV11-2; clone size: few; D gene: .; CDR3 protein: CASSLGLPPRADYNEQFF; CDR3 DNA: TGTGCCAGCAGCTTAGGCCTCCCCCCTCGAGCGGATTACAATGAGCAGTTCTTC
J gene: TRBJ1-1; V gene: TRBV12-3/TRBV12-4; clone size: many; D gene: .; CDR3 protein: CASSFGQNTEAFF; CDR3 DNA: TGTGCCAGCAGTTTCGGACAGAACACTGAAGCTTTCTTT
J gene: TRBJ2-2; V gene: TRBV7-9; clone size: few; D gene: .; CDR3 protein: CASCPLDTGELFF; CDR3 DNA: TGTGCCAGCTGTCCGTTGGACACCGGGGAGCTGTTTTTT
J gene: TRBJ1-5; V gene: TRBV20-1; clone size: few; D gene: .; CDR3 protein: CSARDPGRADQPQHF; CDR3 DNA: TGCAGTGCTAGAGATCCGGGGAGGGCAGATCAGCCCCAGCATTTT
J gene: TRBJ1-1; V gene: TRBV3-1; clone size: many; D gene: .; CDR3 protein: CASSLVNTEAFF; CDR3 DNA: TGTGCCAGCAGCCTCGTGAACACTGAAGCTTTCTTT
J gene: TRBJ2-1; V gene: TRBV20-1; clone size: many; D gene: TRBD1; CDR3 protein: CSAPHRGQSNEQFF; CDR3 DNA: TGCAGTGCCCCTCACAGGGGGCAGAGCAATGAGCAGTTCTTC
J gene: TRBJ2-7; V gene: TRBV5-1; clone size: .; D gene: .; CDR3 protein: CASSYVPDSSYEQYF; CDR3 DNA: TGCGCCAGCAGTTACGTCCCGGACAGCTCCTACGAGCAGTACTTC
J gene: TRBJ1-2; V gene: TRBV7-6; clone size: many; D gene: TRBD1; CDR3 protein: CASSGGQGYGYTF; CDR3 DNA: TGTGCCAGCAGCGGGGGACAGGGCTATGGCTACACCTTC
J gene: TRBJ2-7; V gene: TRBV18; clone size: many; D gene: .; CDR3 protein: CASSREGEQYF; CDR3 DNA: TGTGCCAGCTCGAGGGAAGGTGAGCAGTACTTC
J gene: TRBJ1-1; V gene: TRBV28; clone size: .; D gene: TRBD1; CDR3 protein: CASSLPGTGGTEAFF; CDR3 DNA: TGTGCCAGCAGTTTACCTGGGACAGGGGGCACTGAAGCTTTCTTT
J gene: TRBJ1-5; V gene: TRBV5-1; clone size: .; D gene: .; CDR3 protein: CASSLSVGGNQPQHF; CDR3 DNA: TGCGCCAGCAGCTTGTCCGTCGGCGGCAATCAGCCCCAGCATTTT
J gene: TRBJ1-4; V gene: TRBV6-5; clone size: .; D gene: .; CDR3 protein: CASSSPRGEGEKLFF; CDR3 DNA: TGTGCCAGCAGTTCTCCCAGGGGTGAAGGAGAAAAACTGTTTTTT
J gene: TRBJ2-1; V gene: TRBV4-3; clone size: few; D gene: TRBD2; CDR3 protein: CASSQDWNSGSHNEQFF; CDR3 DNA: TGCGCCAGCAGCCAAGATTGGAATAGCGGGAGCCACAATGAGCAGTTCTTC
J gene: TRBJ1-5; V gene: TRBV20-1; clone size: .; D gene: TRBD1; CDR3 protein: CSARRQGGQPQHF; CDR3 DNA: TGCAGTGCTAGAAGACAGGGGGGACAGCCCCAGCATTTT
J gene: TRBJ2-5; V gene: TRBV6-2/TRBV6-3; clone size: few; D gene: .; CDR3 protein: CASSYPLGSRTETQYF; CDR3 DNA: TGTGCCAGCAGCTACCCTCTGGGTAGCCGTACCGAGACCCAGTACTTC
J gene: TRBJ2-5; V gene: TRBV6-2/TRBV6-3; clone size: few; D gene: TRBD2; CDR3 protein: CASSQRGDNQETQYF; CDR3 DNA: TGTGCCAGCAGTCAACGGGGGGATAACCAAGAGACCCAGTACTTC
J gene: TRBJ2-3; V gene: TRBV4-3; clone size: .; D gene: .; CDR3 protein: CASSQSGRGTDTQYF; CDR3 DNA: TGCGCCAGCAGCCAATCTGGCCGGGGAACAGATACGCAGTATTTT
J gene: TRBJ2-2; V gene: TRBV10-3; clone size: .; D gene: .; CDR3 protein: CATSGLLANTGELFF; CDR3 DNA: TGTGCCACCTCCGGACTTCTCGCGAACACCGGGGAGCTGTTTTTT
J gene: TRBJ1-1; V gene: TRBV4-2; clone size: few; D gene: .; CDR3 protein: CASSQEDRWEAFF; CDR3 DNA: TGTGCCAGCAGCCAGGAGGACAGATGGGAAGCTTTCTTT
J gene: TRBJ2-7; V gene: TRBV7-9; clone size: few; D gene: .; CDR3 protein: CASSLGTFAEQYF; CDR3 DNA: TGTGCCAGCAGCTTGGGGACATTTGCCGAGCAGTACTTC
J gene: TRBJ1-5; V gene: TRBV20-1; clone size: .; D gene: TRBD1; CDR3 protein: CSANDGTGNQPQHF; CDR3 DNA: TGCAGTGCAAACGATGGGACAGGCAATCAGCCCCAGCATTTT
J gene: TRBJ1-2; V gene: TRBV4-2; clone size: few; D gene: .; CDR3 protein: CASSQEGASYGYTF; CDR3 DNA: TGTGCCAGCAGCCAAGAAGGTGCCAGCTATGGCTACACCTTC
J gene: TRBJ1-3; V gene: TRBV7-2; clone size: few; D gene: .; CDR3 protein: CASSPIGARNTIYF; CDR3 DNA: TGTGCCAGCAGCCCGATCGGGGCTAGAAACACCATATATTTT
J gene: TRBJ2-7; V gene: TRBV4-3; clone size: .; D gene: TRBD1; CDR3 protein: CASSQRTGEEPYGPYEQYF; CDR3 DNA: TGCGCCAGCAGCCAAAGAACAGGGGAAGAACCTTATGGGCCTTACGAGCAGTACTTC
J gene: TRBJ2-7; V gene: TRBV18; clone size: .; D gene: TRBD2; CDR3 protein: CASSPDERGYEQYF; CDR3 DNA: TGTGCCAGCTCACCAGATGAGCGGGGCTACGAGCAGTACTTC
J gene: TRBJ2-7; V gene: TRBV28; clone size: .; D gene: .; CDR3 protein: CASSSAVSSYEQYF; CDR3 DNA: TGTGCCAGCAGTTCGGCCGTATCGTCCTACGAGCAGTACTTC
J gene: TRBJ2-1; V gene: TRBV7-2; clone size: few; D gene: TRBD2; CDR3 protein: CASSLAGTSAYNEQFF; CDR3 DNA: TGTGCCAGCAGCTTAGCCGGGACTAGCGCCTACAATGAGCAGTTCTTC
J gene: TRBJ1-3; V gene: TRBV6-2/TRBV6-3; clone size: .; D gene: .; CDR3 protein: CASEPRSSGNTIYF; CDR3 DNA: TGTGCCAGCGAACCCAGAAGCTCTGGAAACACCATATATTTT
J gene: TRBJ1-2; V gene: TRBV7-2; clone size: .; D gene: .; CDR3 protein: CASSPLLGRRDGYTF; CDR3 DNA: TGTGCCAGCAGCCCACTCCTGGGGCGCAGAGATGGCTACACCTTC
J gene: TRBJ2-7; V gene: TRBV10-2; clone size: few; D gene: TRBD1; CDR3 protein: CASSDVIKDRRDEQYF; CDR3 DNA: TGCGCCAGCAGTGATGTCATAAAGGACAGGAGAGACGAGCAGTACTTC
J gene: TRBJ1-2; V gene: TRBV19; clone size: .; D gene: .; CDR3 protein: CASSIGAGRGYGYTF; CDR3 DNA: TGTGCCAGTAGTATTGGCGCAGGCCGTGGGTATGGCTACACCTTC
J gene: TRBJ2-1; V gene: TRBV2; clone size: .; D gene: .; CDR3 protein: CASRANSEQFF; CDR3 DNA: TGTGCCAGCAGGGCCAATAGTGAGCAGTTCTTC
J gene: TRBJ2-1; V gene: TRBV11-2; clone size: .; D gene: .; CDR3 protein: CASTSISYNEQFF; CDR3 DNA: TGTGCCAGCACCTCGATCTCCTACAATGAGCAGTTCTTC
J gene: TRBJ1-2; V gene: TRBV13; clone size: few; D gene: .; CDR3 protein: CASSLGRGNYGYTF; CDR3 DNA: TGTGCCAGCAGCTTAGGTAGAGGGAACTATGGCTACACCTTC
J gene: TRBJ2-5; V gene: TRBV5-5; clone size: many; D gene: .; CDR3 protein: CASSFSGGETQYF; CDR3 DNA: TGTGCCAGCAGCTTTTCAGGGGGGGAGACCCAGTACTTC
J gene: TRBJ2-7; V gene: TRBV20-1; clone size: .; D gene: TRBD1; CDR3 protein: CSASPGQGVSSSYEQYF; CDR3 DNA: TGCAGTGCTAGTCCCGGACAGGGGGTCTCGAGCTCCTACGAGCAGTACTTC
J gene: TRBJ2-2; V gene: TRBV6-2/TRBV6-3; clone size: .; D gene: TRBD1; CDR3 protein: CASSTWGTALANTGELFF; CDR3 DNA: TGTGCCAGCAGTACCTGGGGGACAGCCCTTGCGAACACCGGGGAGCTGTTTTTT
J gene: TRBJ2-2; V gene: TRBV5-1; clone size: .; D gene: .; CDR3 protein: CASSLVAGGYNTGELFF; CDR3 DNA: TGCGCCAGCAGCTTGGTAGCCGGGGGCTATAACACCGGGGAGCTGTTTTTT
J gene: TRBJ2-3; V gene: TRBV20-1; clone size: few; D gene: TRBD1; CDR3 protein: CSARTGGNVADTQYF; CDR3 DNA: TGCAGTGCCAGGACAGGGGGAAATGTTGCAGATACGCAGTATTTT
J gene: TRBJ2-1; V gene: TRBV6-2/TRBV6-3; clone size: few; D gene: .; CDR3 protein: CASSYSAYNEQFF; CDR3 DNA: TGTGCCAGCAGTTACTCAGCTTACAATGAGCAGTTCTTC
J gene: TRBJ2-6; V gene: TRBV4-3; clone size: few; D gene: .; CDR3 protein: CASSQVPPRSSGANVLTF; CDR3 DNA: TGCGCCAGCAGCCAAGTCCCCCCTCGATCCTCTGGGGCCAACGTCCTGACTTTC